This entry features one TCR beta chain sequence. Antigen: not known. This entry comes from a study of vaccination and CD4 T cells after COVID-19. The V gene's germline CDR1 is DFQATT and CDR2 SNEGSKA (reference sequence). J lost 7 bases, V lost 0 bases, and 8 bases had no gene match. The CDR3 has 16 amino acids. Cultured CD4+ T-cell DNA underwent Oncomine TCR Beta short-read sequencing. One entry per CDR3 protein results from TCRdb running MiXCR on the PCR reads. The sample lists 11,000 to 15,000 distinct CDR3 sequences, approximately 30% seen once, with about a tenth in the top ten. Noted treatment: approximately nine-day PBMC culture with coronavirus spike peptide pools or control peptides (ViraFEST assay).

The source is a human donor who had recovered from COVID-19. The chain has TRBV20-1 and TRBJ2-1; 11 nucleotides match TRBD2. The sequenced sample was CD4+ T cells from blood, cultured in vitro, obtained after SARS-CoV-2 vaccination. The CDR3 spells CSARDRLAGPLNEQFF. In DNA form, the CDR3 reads TGCAGTGCTAGAGATCGACTAGCGGGGCCGCTAAATGAGCAGTTCTTC.